This T cell receptor (beta chain) was observed in a study of blood T cell repertoires in COVID-19. On the study more broadly: The analysed material was cDNA or gDNA that came from T cells, B-cell-depleted T cells, or PBMCs.

Study processing details: Amplification from reference gene primers served as the basis for estimated nucleated cell counts. The table came from immunoSEQ multiplex PCR; TCRdb's copy has only in-frame clones and leaves some out. The V and J calls and clone size were taken over from that table, and D and trimming were inferred from the DNA. The repertoire has 180,000 or so clones, approximately 89% of them found once; the top ten carry roughly 7.7%. V dropped 8 bases and J dropped 0; count of bases not matched to a gene: 6. The CDR3 extends over 14 amino acids. Looked up from germline, CDR1 is MNHEY and CDR2 is SMNVEV (reference sequence).

The source is a woman aged 55-69 years with acute or convalescent COVID-19. This chain uses TRBV27 with TRBJ1-2; 7 positions agree with TRBD1. Sequences were obtained from peripheral blood. The CDR3 DNA reads as TGTGCCAGCTCCCTGGACAGGTCTAACTATGGCTACACCTTC. Residues: CASSLDRSNYGYTF.